The entry below gives a single T cell receptor beta chain sequence along with its context. As yet, its antigen is unknown. The data are from a study of cytomegalovirus exposure and HLA in healthy donors. Broader study findings: In all likelihood, a cluster of highly shared sequence variants was a sequencing artifact.

Germline loops: CDR1 LNHDA, CDR2 SQIVND (reference sequence). CDR3 length: 13 amino acids. V lost 7 bases and J 6 bases, leaving 13 bases between the germline ends. The PCR had 60 Vbeta and 13 Jbeta primers. Method: immunoSEQ multiplex PCR; TCRdb's copy keeps in-frame clones and lacks some. The sample lists around 54,000 clones, more than 70% occurring once. The chain joins TRBV19 to TRBJ2-1; TRBD1 is a possible D gene (5 bases). The sequenced sample was PBMCs. The source is a woman aged 18-30 years in good health and CMV-seronegative. The CDR3 protein is CASTAGFLNEQFF. The CDR3 nucleotides read TGTGCCAGTACGGCAGGGTTCCTCAATGAGCAGTTCTTC.